This T cell receptor beta chain is drawn from a study of cytomegalovirus exposure and HLA in healthy donors. Overall study findings and caveats: Researchers reported in a later analysis that a missense DCLRE1C variant was tied to TCR beta V- and J-gene trimming. An analysis was carried out at a later point. It showed that HLA-associated TCR beta chains were more clonally expanded than equally common non-associated chains. It was approximately 150 TCR beta chains that were listed as cytomegalovirus-associated.

In regard to this clone: Its antigen is as yet unknown.

The PCR had 60 Vbeta and 13 Jbeta primers. Sequencing was performed with immunoSEQ multiplex PCR; in TCRdb, only in-frame clones are kept and a portion is missing. The sample holds some 130,000 clones, around 63% seen once. The CDR3 covers 12 residues. V was clipped by 4 bases and J by 5 bases, with 9 bases between them. The germline V gene has CDR1 ENHRY and CDR2 SYGVKD. The chain uses TRBV10-3 and TRBJ2-7, with D possibly being TRBD2 (6 bases). This receptor was identified in a man in his forties in good health and CMV-seropositive. Sample: PBMCs. The CDR3 loop reads CAISVREDEQYF. In DNA, the CDR3 is TGTGCCATCAGTGTAAGGGAGGACGAGCAGTACTTC.